This TCR beta chain was found in a study of cytomegalovirus exposure and HLA in healthy donors. The PCR ran on 60 Vbeta and 13 Jbeta primers. Sequencing was performed with immunoSEQ multiplex PCR; in TCRdb, only in-frame clones are kept and a portion is missing. In the table there are around 170,000 clones, over 60% of which are singletons. Study outcomes and limitations: Using the classifier, cytomegalovirus status was reportedly diagnosed with high specificity and sensitivity. Immune exposure information comprised only CMV serostatus.

A remark on this clone: The antigen is not known.

Trimming left V 2 bases short and J 0 bases short, with 13 bases between. Germline V CDR1 and CDR2: GTSNPN, SVGIG (reference sequence). The CDR3 covers 15 residues. The chain joins TRBV30 to TRBJ1-1, with TRBD1 as a possible D gene (5 bases). The specimen sequenced was PBMCs. This TCR was sampled from a girl aged 5-17 years in good health and CMV-seronegative. As DNA, the CDR3 is TGTGCCTGGAGTTACAGGTTACTGTTGAACACTGAAGCTTTCTTT. This encodes CAWSYRLLLNTEAFF.